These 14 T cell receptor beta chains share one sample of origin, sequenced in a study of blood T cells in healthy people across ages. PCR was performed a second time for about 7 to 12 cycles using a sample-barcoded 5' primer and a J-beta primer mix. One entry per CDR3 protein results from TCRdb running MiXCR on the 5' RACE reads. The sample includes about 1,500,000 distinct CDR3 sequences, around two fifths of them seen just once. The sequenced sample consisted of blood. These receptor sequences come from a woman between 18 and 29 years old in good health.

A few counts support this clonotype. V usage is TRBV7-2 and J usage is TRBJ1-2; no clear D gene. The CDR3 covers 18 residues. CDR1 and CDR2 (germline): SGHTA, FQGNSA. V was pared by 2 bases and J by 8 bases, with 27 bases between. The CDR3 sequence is CASSLISLGTFPLGGYTF. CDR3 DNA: TGTGCCAGCAGCTTAATTAGCCTCGGAACATTCCCCTTGGGCGGCTACACCTTC.

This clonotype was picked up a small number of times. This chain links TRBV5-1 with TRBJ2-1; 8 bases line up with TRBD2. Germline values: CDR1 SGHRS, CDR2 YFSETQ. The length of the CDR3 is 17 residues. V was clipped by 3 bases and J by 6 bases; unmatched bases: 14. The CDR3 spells CASSWTWGFGGGNEQFF. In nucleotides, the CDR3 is TGCGCCAGCAGCTGGACCTGGGGGTTCGGGGGGGGCAATGAGCAGTTCTTC.

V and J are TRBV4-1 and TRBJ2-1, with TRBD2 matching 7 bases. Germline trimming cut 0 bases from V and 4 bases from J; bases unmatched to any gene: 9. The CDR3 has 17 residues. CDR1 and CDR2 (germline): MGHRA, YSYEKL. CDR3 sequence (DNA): TGCGCCAGCAGCCAAGATTTGGGAGGGGCCGGGTACAATGAGCAGTTCTTC. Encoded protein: CASSQDLGGAGYNEQFF.

The CDR3 loop reads CASSLSLTQGAGTQYF. CDR3 DNA sequence: TGTGCCAGCAGTTTATCATTGACCCAGGGGGCAGGGACGCAGTATTTT. This sequence joins TRBV27 and TRBJ2-3, with 8 nucleotides matching TRBD1. This CDR3 is 16 amino acids long. The germline gives CDR1 MNHEY, CDR2 SMNVEV (reference sequence). The V gene end was trimmed by 0 bases and the J gene end by 9 bases; junction bases not matched to a gene: 11.

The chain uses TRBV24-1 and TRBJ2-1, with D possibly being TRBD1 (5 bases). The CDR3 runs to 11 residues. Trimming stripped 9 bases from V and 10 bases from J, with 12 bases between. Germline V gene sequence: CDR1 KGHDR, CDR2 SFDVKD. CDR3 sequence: CATALGAEQFF. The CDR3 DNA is TGTGCCACCGCTCTTGGGGCAGAGCAGTTCTTC.

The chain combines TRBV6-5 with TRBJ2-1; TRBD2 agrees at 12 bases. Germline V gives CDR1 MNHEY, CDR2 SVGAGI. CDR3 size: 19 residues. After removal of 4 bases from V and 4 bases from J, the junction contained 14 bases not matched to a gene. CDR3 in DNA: TGTGCCAGCAGTTTAAGTGGGGCTAGCGGGGGGGCTCGGTACAATGAGCAGTTCTTC. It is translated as CASSLSGASGGARYNEQFF.

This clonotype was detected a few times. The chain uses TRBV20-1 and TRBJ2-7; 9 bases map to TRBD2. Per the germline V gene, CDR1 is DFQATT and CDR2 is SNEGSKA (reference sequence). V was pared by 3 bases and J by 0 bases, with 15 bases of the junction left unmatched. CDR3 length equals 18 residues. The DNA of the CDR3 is TGCAGTGCTAGCCCCGGCGAATTAGCGGGGGACTACTCCTACGAGCAGTACTTC. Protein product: CSASPGELAGDYSYEQYF.

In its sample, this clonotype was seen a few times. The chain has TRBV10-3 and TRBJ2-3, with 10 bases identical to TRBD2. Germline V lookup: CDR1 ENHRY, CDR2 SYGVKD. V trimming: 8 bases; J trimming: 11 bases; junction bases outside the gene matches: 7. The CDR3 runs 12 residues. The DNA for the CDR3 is TGTGCCATCCAAGTAGCGGGAGGAGAGCAGTATTTT. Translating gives CAIQVAGGEQYF.

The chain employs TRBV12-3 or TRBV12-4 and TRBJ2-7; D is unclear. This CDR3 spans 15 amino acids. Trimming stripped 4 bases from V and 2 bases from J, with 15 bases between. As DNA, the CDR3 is TGTGCCAGCAGTTATGAAACCCGGGCCACCTACGAGCAGTACTTC. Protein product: CASSYETRATYEQYF.

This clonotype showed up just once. CDR3: CASSSKRKGLNTEAFF. The CDR3 DNA sequence: TGTGCCAGCAGCTCAAAAAGGAAGGGGCTGAACACTGAAGCTTTCTTT. The chain employs TRBV5-5 and TRBJ1-1, with a possible D match to TRBD1 (5 bases). The CDR3 is 16 residues long. V was pared by 3 bases and J by 0 bases, with 15 bases between. Germline-derived CDR1 and CDR2 are SGHKS and YYEKEE (reference sequence).

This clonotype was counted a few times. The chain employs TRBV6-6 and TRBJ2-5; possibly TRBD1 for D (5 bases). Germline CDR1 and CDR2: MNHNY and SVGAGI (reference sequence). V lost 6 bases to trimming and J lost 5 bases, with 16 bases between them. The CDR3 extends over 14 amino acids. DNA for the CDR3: TGTGCCAGCAGCCCCGTAATGGGGCTGGAGACCCAGTACTTC. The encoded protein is CASSPVMGLETQYF.

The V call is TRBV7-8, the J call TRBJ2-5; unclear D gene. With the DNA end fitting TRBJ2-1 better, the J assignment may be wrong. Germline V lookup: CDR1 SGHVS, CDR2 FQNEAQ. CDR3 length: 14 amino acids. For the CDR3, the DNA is TGTGCCAGCAGCCGTAATGAGTACCAAGAGACCCAGTTCTTC. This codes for CASSRNEYQETQFF.

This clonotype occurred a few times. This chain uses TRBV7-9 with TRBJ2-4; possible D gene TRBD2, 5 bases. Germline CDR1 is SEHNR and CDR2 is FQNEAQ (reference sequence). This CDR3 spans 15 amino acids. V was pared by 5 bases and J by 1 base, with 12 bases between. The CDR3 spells CASSPTTTAKNIQYF. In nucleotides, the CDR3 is TGTGCCAGCAGCCCGACGACTACCGCCAAAAACATTCAGTACTTC.

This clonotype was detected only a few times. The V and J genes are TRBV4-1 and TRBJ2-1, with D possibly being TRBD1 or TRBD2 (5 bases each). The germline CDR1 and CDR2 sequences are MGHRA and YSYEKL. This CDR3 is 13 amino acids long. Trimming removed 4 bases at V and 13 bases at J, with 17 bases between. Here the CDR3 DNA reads TGCGCCAGCAGCCCCACAGGTCTAGCTACACAGTTCTTC. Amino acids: CASSPTGLATQFF.